The rows below give T cell receptor beta chains drawn from one sample of a study of T cell responses to AZD1222 COVID-19 vaccine. Clones were read by immunoSEQ multiplex PCR, and TCRdb kept only the in-frame ones, dropping some. The sample records just over 150,000 clones, 90% being singletons. The specimen comprised peripheral blood, sampled on day 0 of AZD1222 vaccination. Receptors were obtained from an adult in good health. Each CDR3 is given with its conserved first and last residue. The order of the fields is V gene, D gene, clone size, J gene, CDR3 protein, CDR3 DNA. A D gene is named only where the DNA matches it firmly. Not every row has a clone size; where given, it reads once, few, many or a size class.

v_gene: TRBV2
d_gene: -
abundance: -
j_gene: TRBJ2-1
CDR3aa: CASSGFEQFF
CDR3nt: TGTGCCAGCAGTGGGTTTGAGCAGTTCTTC

v_gene: TRBV6-2/TRBV6-3
d_gene: -
abundance: once
j_gene: TRBJ2-2
CDR3aa: CASSYGAGELFF
CDR3nt: TGTGCCAGCAGTTACGGCGCCGGGGAGCTGTTTTTT

v_gene: TRBV11-2
d_gene: -
abundance: -
j_gene: TRBJ2-3
CDR3aa: CASRALKRMTDTQYF
CDR3nt: TGTGCCAGCAGGGCCCTGAAGCGAATGACAGATACGCAGTATTTT

v_gene: TRBV5-1
d_gene: -
abundance: -
j_gene: TRBJ1-5
CDR3aa: CASSLGDQGNGNQPQHF
CDR3nt: TGCGCCAGCAGCTTGGGCGACCAGGGGAATGGCAATCAGCCCCAGCATTTT

v_gene: TRBV4-2
d_gene: TRBD2
abundance: -
j_gene: TRBJ2-2
CDR3aa: CASSQTQRGGTGELFF
CDR3nt: TGTGCCAGCAGCCAAACCCAGCGGGGCGGCACCGGGGAGCTGTTTTTT

v_gene: TRBV7-2
d_gene: -
abundance: -
j_gene: TRBJ2-5
CDR3aa: CASSPGREYQETQYF
CDR3nt: TGTGCCAGCAGCCCCGGACGGGAGTACCAAGAGACCCAGTACTTC

v_gene: TRBV4-1
d_gene: TRBD2
abundance: -
j_gene: TRBJ2-7
CDR3aa: CASSQGASGSSYEQYF
CDR3nt: TGCGCCAGCAGCCAAGGGGCTAGCGGGAGCTCCTACGAGCAGTACTTC

v_gene: TRBV27
d_gene: TRBD1
abundance: -
j_gene: TRBJ1-2
CDR3aa: CASSFGTAYGYTF
CDR3nt: TGTGCCAGCAGTTTCGGGACAGCCTATGGCTACACCTTC

v_gene: TRBV5-4
d_gene: -
abundance: -
j_gene: TRBJ2-5
CDR3aa: CASSLALSETQYF
CDR3nt: TGTGCCAGCAGCTTGGCCCTTTCGGAGACCCAGTACTTC

v_gene: TRBV4-3
d_gene: -
abundance: -
j_gene: TRBJ2-7
CDR3aa: CASSPRAGYEQYF
CDR3nt: TGCGCCAGCAGCCCCCGGGCCGGGTACGAGCAGTACTTC

v_gene: TRBV7-2
d_gene: -
abundance: -
j_gene: TRBJ2-7
CDR3aa: CASSSVRDVSYEQYF
CDR3nt: TGTGCCAGCAGCTCGGTGAGGGACGTATCCTACGAGCAGTACTTC

v_gene: TRBV6-5
d_gene: -
abundance: -
j_gene: TRBJ2-6
CDR3aa: CATTRANVLTF
CDR3nt: TGTGCCACCACGAGGGCCAACGTCCTGACTTTC

v_gene: TRBV6-5
d_gene: TRBD1
abundance: once
j_gene: TRBJ1-1
CDR3aa: CASSYWTGMNTEAFF
CDR3nt: TGTGCCAGCAGTTACTGGACAGGGATGAACACTGAAGCTTTCTTT

v_gene: TRBV18
d_gene: TRBD1
abundance: -
j_gene: TRBJ1-5
CDR3aa: CASSPPGQGGQPQHF
CDR3nt: TGTGCCAGCTCACCACCGGGACAGGGAGGTCAGCCCCAGCATTTT

v_gene: TRBV6-5
d_gene: -
abundance: once
j_gene: TRBJ2-2
CDR3aa: CASSYSRATGELFF
CDR3nt: TGTGCCAGCAGTTACTCCCGGGCCACCGGGGAGCTGTTTTTT

v_gene: TRBV18
d_gene: TRBD2
abundance: -
j_gene: TRBJ2-7
CDR3aa: CASSLGTGGGSYEQYF
CDR3nt: TGTGCCAGCTCACTAGGAACAGGCGGGGGCTCCTACGAGCAGTACTTC

v_gene: TRBV28
d_gene: -
abundance: few
j_gene: TRBJ1-3
CDR3aa: CASSSASSGNTIYF
CDR3nt: TGTGCCAGCAGTTCCGCATCCTCTGGAAACACCATATATTTT

v_gene: TRBV5-4
d_gene: TRBD1
abundance: -
j_gene: TRBJ1-4
CDR3aa: CASSPEGARSEKLFF
CDR3nt: TGTGCCAGCAGCCCTGAGGGGGCGCGGAGTGAAAAACTGTTTTTT

v_gene: TRBV4-2
d_gene: -
abundance: -
j_gene: TRBJ1-1
CDR3aa: CATNTQTAMNTEAFF
CDR3nt: TGTGCCACTAACACTCAGACAGCAATGAACACTGAAGCTTTCTTT

v_gene: TRBV20-1
d_gene: -
abundance: once
j_gene: TRBJ1-2
CDR3aa: CSASLSPLNYGYTF
CDR3nt: TGCAGTGCTAGTCTCTCTCCCCTTAACTATGGCTACACCTTC

v_gene: TRBV9
d_gene: TRBD2
abundance: few
j_gene: TRBJ2-1
CDR3aa: CASSVGTSGRINEQFF
CDR3nt: TGTGCCAGCAGCGTAGGGACTAGCGGGAGAATCAATGAGCAGTTCTTC

v_gene: TRBV6-5
d_gene: -
abundance: once
j_gene: TRBJ2-7
CDR3aa: CASSITTDVSYEQYF
CDR3nt: TGTGCCAGCAGTATCACGACAGATGTCTCCTACGAGCAGTACTTC

v_gene: TRBV29-1
d_gene: -
abundance: once
j_gene: TRBJ1-3
CDR3aa: CSVHLVASGNTIYF
CDR3nt: TGCAGCGTCCACTTGGTGGCCTCTGGAAACACCATATATTTT

v_gene: TRBV10-3
d_gene: -
abundance: -
j_gene: TRBJ1-4
CDR3aa: CAISEDKNIATNEKLFF
CDR3nt: TGTGCCATCAGTGAGGACAAAAACATAGCAACTAATGAAAAACTGTTTTTT

v_gene: TRBV6-4
d_gene: TRBD2
abundance: -
j_gene: TRBJ2-2
CDR3aa: CASQHTSSTSGSTGELFF
CDR3nt: TGTGCCAGCCAACACACCTCCAGTACTAGCGGGAGCACCGGGGAGCTGTTTTTT

v_gene: TRBV3-1/TRBV3-2
d_gene: -
abundance: -
j_gene: TRBJ2-7
CDR3aa: CASSPGTPNTEQYF
CDR3nt: TGTGCCAGCAGCCCCGGGACTCCTAATACTGAGCAGTACTTC

v_gene: TRBV19
d_gene: -
abundance: -
j_gene: TRBJ1-1
CDR3aa: CASSIGGDLGVEAFF
CDR3nt: TGTGCCAGTAGTATAGGTGGAGACCTCGGGGTTGAAGCTTTCTTT

v_gene: TRBV2
d_gene: -
abundance: once
j_gene: TRBJ1-1
CDR3aa: CASIGQMNTEAFF
CDR3nt: TGTGCCAGCATTGGACAGATGAACACTGAAGCTTTCTTT

v_gene: TRBV7-8
d_gene: TRBD1
abundance: -
j_gene: TRBJ2-7
CDR3aa: CASSGRTGAYEQYF
CDR3nt: TGTGCCAGCAGCGGGCGGACAGGCGCGTACGAGCAGTACTTC

v_gene: TRBV7-3
d_gene: -
abundance: -
j_gene: TRBJ2-7
CDR3aa: CASSPGPAYEQYF
CDR3nt: TGTGCCAGCAGCCCTGGCCCAGCCTACGAGCAGTACTTC

v_gene: TRBV7-3
d_gene: -
abundance: -
j_gene: TRBJ2-5
CDR3aa: CASSVGPWETQYF
CDR3nt: TGTGCCAGCAGCGTCGGCCCGTGGGAGACCCAGTACTTC

v_gene: TRBV5-5
d_gene: -
abundance: -
j_gene: TRBJ1-4
CDR3aa: CASSLQGWGNEKLFF
CDR3nt: TGTGCCAGCAGCTTGCAGGGTTGGGGTAATGAAAAACTGTTTTTT

v_gene: TRBV5-4
d_gene: -
abundance: -
j_gene: TRBJ2-1
CDR3aa: CASSQATVSGPYNEQFF
CDR3nt: TGTGCCAGCAGCCAGGCAACCGTTAGCGGCCCCTACAATGAGCAGTTCTTC

v_gene: TRBV30
d_gene: -
abundance: -
j_gene: TRBJ2-7
CDR3aa: CAWSSQGRYSYYEQYF
CDR3nt: TGTGCCTGGAGCTCCCAGGGGCGCTACTCCTACTACGAGCAGTACTTC

v_gene: TRBV12-5
d_gene: TRBD1
abundance: once
j_gene: TRBJ1-2
CDR3aa: CASAQRGTAFYGYTF
CDR3nt: TGTGCTAGTGCTCAGAGGGGGACAGCCTTTTATGGCTACACCTTC

v_gene: TRBV6-5
d_gene: -
abundance: -
j_gene: TRBJ1-3
CDR3aa: CAGKTGNTIYF
CDR3nt: TGTGCCGGAAAGACGGGAAACACCATATATTTT

v_gene: TRBV5-8
d_gene: -
abundance: few
j_gene: TRBJ2-3
CDR3aa: CASSLEVGDTQYF
CDR3nt: TGTGCCAGCAGCTTGGAGGTGGGAGATACGCAGTATTTT

v_gene: TRBV24-1
d_gene: -
abundance: -
j_gene: TRBJ2-3
CDR3aa: CATSDPGTASTDTQYF
CDR3nt: TGTGCCACCAGTGATCCAGGGACTGCTAGCACAGATACGCAGTATTTT

v_gene: TRBV24-1
d_gene: -
abundance: -
j_gene: TRBJ2-3
CDR3aa: CATSDWSGRADTQYF
CDR3nt: TGTGCCACCAGTGATTGGTCAGGAAGGGCAGATACGCAGTATTTT

v_gene: TRBV21-1
d_gene: -
abundance: -
j_gene: TRBJ2-3
CDR3aa: CASSKGQGSGRAIDTQYF
CDR3nt: TGTGCCAGCAGCAAAGGACAGGGGAGCGGGAGGGCCATAGATACGCAGTATTTT

v_gene: TRBV7-9
d_gene: TRBD2
abundance: -
j_gene: TRBJ2-1
CDR3aa: CASSLTLAGGNNEQFF
CDR3nt: TGTGCCAGCAGCTTGACACTAGCGGGAGGAAACAATGAGCAGTTCTTC

v_gene: TRBV28
d_gene: -
abundance: -
j_gene: TRBJ1-6
CDR3aa: CASALGGIHNSPLHF
CDR3nt: TGTGCCAGCGCCCTTGGGGGGATACATAATTCACCCCTCCACTTT

v_gene: TRBV6-4
d_gene: -
abundance: -
j_gene: TRBJ1-5
CDR3aa: CASSDGPGGGQPQHF
CDR3nt: TGTGCCAGCAGTGATGGCCCCGGTGGGGGTCAGCCCCAGCATTTT

v_gene: TRBV27
d_gene: -
abundance: -
j_gene: TRBJ2-7
CDR3aa: CASSFYGRAYEQYF
CDR3nt: TGTGCCAGCAGTTTTTATGGCAGAGCCTACGAGCAGTACTTC

v_gene: TRBV6-2/TRBV6-3
d_gene: -
abundance: -
j_gene: TRBJ1-5
CDR3aa: CASSYGGTPVGNQPQHF
CDR3nt: TGTGCCAGCAGTTATGGGGGGACCCCAGTAGGCAATCAGCCCCAGCATTTT